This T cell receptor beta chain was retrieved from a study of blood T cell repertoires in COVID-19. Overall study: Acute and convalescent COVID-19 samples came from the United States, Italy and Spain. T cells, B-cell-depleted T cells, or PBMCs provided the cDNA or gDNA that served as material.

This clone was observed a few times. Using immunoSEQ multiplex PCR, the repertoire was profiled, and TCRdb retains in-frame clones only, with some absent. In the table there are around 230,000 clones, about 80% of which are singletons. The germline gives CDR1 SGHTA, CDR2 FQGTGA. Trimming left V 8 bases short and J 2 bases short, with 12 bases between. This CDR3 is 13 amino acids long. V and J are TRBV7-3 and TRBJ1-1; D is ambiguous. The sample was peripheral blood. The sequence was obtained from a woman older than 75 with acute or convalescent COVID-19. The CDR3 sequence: CASRVNPNTEAFF. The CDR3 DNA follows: TGTGCCAGCCGCGTTAATCCCAACACTGAAGCTTTCTTT.